This T cell receptor beta chain comes out of a study of PD-1 blockade in classical Hodgkin lymphoma. About the study: It was nivolumab at 3 mg/kg, given intravenously every 2 weeks, that patients received.

Using immunoSEQ multiplex PCR, the repertoire was profiled, and TCRdb retains in-frame clones only, with some absent. The sample includes about 93,000 clones, about 93% seen only once; the top ten take less than 3%. Germline V gives CDR1 SGHRS, CDR2 YFSETQ. Trimming pared 6 bases from V and 2 bases from J, leaving 21 bases between. CDR3 length: 16 residues. Overall study findings and caveats: Patients newly diagnosed and complete responders had comparable baseline diversity. Healthy donors reportedly exceeded newly diagnosed patients in baseline TCR diversity.

This clone was found once. Its specificity is unknown. All trial patients relapsed after autologous stem cell transplantation. When best responses were assessed, they were complete response, partial response or progressive disease. The chain employs TRBV5-1 and TRBJ2-7; TRBD2 is a possible D gene (6 bases). The sequences come from peripheral blood mononuclear cells (PBMCs), collected before the second cycle of nivolumab. The TCR originated in a human donor with classical Hodgkin lymphoma. CDR3 sequence reads: CASNSGRPGVAYEQYF. The CDR3 region has the DNA TGCGCCAGCAACTCGGGGAGGCCGGGAGTCGCCTACGAGCAGTACTTC.